Each of the 9 T cell receptor beta chains below was sequenced from the same sample in a study of T-cell reconstitution after alpha-beta-depleted transplantation in children. TCRbeta library construction was performed incorporating unique molecular identifiers. MiXCR was run by TCRdb on the PCR reads, yielding one entry per CDR3 protein. Of 40,000 to 55,000 distinct CDR3 sequences in the sample, around a tenth were seen once. The source was PBMCs, mostly from graft donor cells, collected 60 days after TCRalphabeta/CD19-depleted stem cell transplant. These receptor sequences come from a male patient between 2 and 10 years old who had a stem cell transplant for chronic granulomatous disease, so the T cells may come from the graft donor.

The V gene is TRBV30, the J gene TRBJ2-1; 8 bases align to TRBD1. The germline V gene has CDR1 GTSNPN and CDR2 SVGIG (reference sequence). The trim removed 3 bases at V and 6 bases at J, leaving 7 bases unmatched. The CDR3 covers 14 residues. The CDR3 sequence: CAWSQTGGGNEQFF. DNA for the CDR3: TGTGCCTGGAGCCAAACAGGGGGAGGCAATGAGCAGTTCTTC.

This chain uses TRBV11-2 with TRBJ2-7; 9 nucleotides align to TRBD1. The CDR3 extends over 15 amino acids. With V trimmed by 5 bases and J by 8 bases, 13 bases remained unmatched. Germline CDR1 is SGHAT and CDR2 is FQNNGV. Written as DNA, the CDR3 is TGTGCCAGCAGCCCAACACAGGGGGCGCGAGGTCAGCAGTACTTC. Protein sequence: CASSPTQGARGQQYF.

This clonotype has at least ten counts. The chain carries TRBV15 and TRBJ2-7, with D tentatively TRBD2 (5 bases). CDR3 length: 15 residues. The V and J ends lost 0 bases and 3 bases respectively, with 12 bases between them. CDR1 LNHNV and CDR2 YYDKDF come from the germline V gene (reference sequence). CDR3: CATSRDRPGIYEQYF. DNA for the CDR3: TGTGCCACCAGCAGAGATCGGCCGGGAATCTACGAGCAGTACTTC.

The gene calls are TRBV7-2 and TRBJ2-3; no definite D call. CDR1 and CDR2 (germline): SGHTA, FQGNSA. The CDR3 is 13 residues long. Trimming cost V 1 base and J 4 bases, with 6 bases left between them. Here the CDR3 reads CASSLEIADTQYF. Written as DNA, the CDR3 is TGTGCCAGCAGCTTAGAAATCGCAGATACGCAGTATTTT.

V gene TRBV30 combines with J gene TRBJ2-1, with TRBD2 identical over 11 bases. Germline CDR1 is GTSNPN and CDR2 is SVGIG (reference sequence). The V gene end was trimmed by 5 bases and the J gene end by 15 bases; junction bases not matched to a gene: 9. The CDR3 is 12 residues long. The chain's CDR3 is CAWGLAGVKPFF. The CDR3 DNA follows: TGTGCCTGGGGACTAGCGGGTGTAAAGCCGTTCTTC.

The sample holds many counts of this clonotype. V and J are TRBV24-1 and TRBJ2-2; D is unclear. The V end was cut by 9 bases, the J end by 1 base, with 8 bases between. Germline V gene lookup returns CDR1 KGHDR and CDR2 SFDVKD. The CDR3 spans 13 residues. In nucleotides, the CDR3 is TGTGCCACCGCCCGTCGGAACACCGGGGAGCTGTTTTTT. The encoded protein is CATARRNTGELFF.

This clonotype occurred many times. The rearrangement uses TRBV18 and TRBJ2-7; D gene uncertain. V was shortened by 2 bases and J by 8 bases, with 16 bases between the two germline ends. The germline gives CDR1 KGHSH, CDR2 LQKENI. CDR3 size: 14 residues. The CDR3: CASSPSADGSKQYF. The CDR3 DNA reads TGTGCCAGCTCACCATCGGCAGACGGAAGCAAGCAGTACTTC.

This clonotype appeared many times. V usage is TRBV12-3 or TRBV12-4 and J usage is TRBJ2-1; unclear D gene. The CDR3 covers 15 residues. V was clipped by 3 bases and J by 7 bases, with 16 bases between them. In DNA form, the CDR3 reads TGTGCCAGCAGTTTCCTTAAGTTAGTTCCTAATGAGCAGTTCTTC. Its protein is CASSFLKLVPNEQFF.

This clonotype was seen many times. The chain recombines TRBV20-1 with TRBJ2-1, with 7 positions matching TRBD2. The CDR3 loop spans 16 amino acids. Losses at the gene ends were 3 bases for V and 4 bases for J; bases not matched to a gene: 12. Germline V lookup: CDR1 DFQATT, CDR2 SNEGSKA (reference sequence). The CDR3 nucleotides are TGCAGTGCTAGCCCTCTACGGGGGGATGGGTACAATGAGCAGTTCTTC. It encodes CSASPLRGDGYNEQFF.